Each of the 31 T cell receptor beta chains below was sequenced from the same sample in a study of metastatic and nonmetastatic thyroid tumors. TCRdb used MiXCR to call clones anew from the PCR reads. The table includes roughly 61,000 clones, less than 5% detected once. Patients were all untreated before their thyroid surgery. The sequenced sample consisted of blood. The receptor set was obtained from a female donor with papillary thyroid cancer or a benign thyroid nodule (not recorded which). Some clones in this sample may be carry-over from other donors' samples.

This chain links TRBV12-3 or TRBV12-4 with TRBJ2-3; a possible D gene is TRBD2 (5 bases). This CDR3 has 14 amino acids. The germline V and J ends were trimmed by 5 bases and 2 bases, with 11 bases remaining between them. CDR3 sequence reads: CASSLSGYTDTQYF. In nucleotides, the CDR3 is TGTGCCAGCAGTCTATCGGGGTACACAGATACGCAGTATTTT.

This chain links TRBV12-3 or TRBV12-4 with TRBJ2-1; 8 nucleotides align to TRBD2. J gave up 2 bases and V 5 bases, and 5 bases lay outside the gene matches. This CDR3 region has 15 residues. CDR3 region: CASSPLAGTYNEQFF. The CDR3 DNA follows: TGTGCCAGCAGTCCCTTAGCGGGAACCTACAATGAGCAGTTCTTC.

This clone was seen only a few times. One base away lies a much larger clone, so this may be a sequencing read error. The CDR3 end shows no conserved phenylalanine or tryptophan, and so a read error is likely. The chain uses TRBV18 and TRBJ2-7; D may be TRBD1 (5 bases). V was pared by 4 bases and J by 4 bases, with 14 bases between. The CDR3 totals 14 residues. In germline, CDR1 is KGHSH, CDR2 LQKENI. CDR3 nucleotide sequence: TGTGCCAGCTCACGCGATAGGGGAAATTACGAGCAGTACCTC. Its protein product is CASSRDRGNYEQYL.

This clone has ten or more counts. Other DNA sequences in the sample encode the same CDR3. This chain uses TRBV28 with TRBJ2-7; TRBD1 agrees at 7 bases. The V gene end was trimmed by 4 bases and the J gene end by 0 bases; junction bases not matched to a gene: 6. The CDR3 loop spans 15 amino acids. Germline V gives CDR1 MDHEN, CDR2 SYDVKM. CDR3 loop: CASSSYRGLSYEQYF. In DNA, the CDR3 is TGTGCCAGCAGTTCCTACAGGGGCCTCTCCTACGAGCAGTACTTC.

This clone was counted ten times or more. This chain uses TRBV6-1 with TRBJ2-1, with TRBD2 matching over 9 bases. Germline CDR1 MNHNS, CDR2 SASEGT. CDR3 length: 16 amino acids. The J segment lost 8 bases and the V segment lost 4 bases, leaving 12 bases of the junction unmatched. The CDR3 sequence: CASSGLAGSGGDEQFF. CDR3 DNA: TGTGCCAGCAGTGGTCTAGCGGGATCGGGGGGCGATGAGCAGTTCTTC.

This clone has only a few counts. This chain links TRBV6-5 with TRBJ1-2; possibly TRBD1 for D (5 bases). The CDR3 is made up of 18 amino acids. Germline lookup yields CDR1 MNHEY and CDR2 SVGAGI. Trimming left V 0 bases short and J 4 bases short, with 21 bases between. The CDR3 spells CASSYSPLQGYKIYGYTF. Written as DNA, the CDR3 is TGTGCCAGCAGTTACTCCCCCCTTCAGGGCTATAAAATCTATGGCTACACCTTC.

This chain links TRBV19 with TRBJ1-1; unclear D gene. Between the trimmed V and J ends, which lost 3 bases and 0 bases, there was a span of 11 bases. Germline V gene data show CDR1 as LNHDA and CDR2 as SQIVND (reference sequence). There are 15 residues in the CDR3. Here the CDR3 DNA reads TGTGCCAGTAGTATGGAGACCATAATGAACACTGAAGCTTTCTTT. It yields the protein CASSMETIMNTEAFF.

There are many counts of this clone. The chain carries TRBV2 and TRBJ1-3; no definite D call. Deletions cut 4 bases from V and 4 bases from J, with 11 bases between. Germline assignment: CDR1 SNHLY and CDR2 FYNNEI. The CDR3 sequence is 14 residues long. CDR3 sequence: CASSGSVPGNTIYF. The CDR3 DNA is TGTGCCAGCAGTGGGTCCGTACCGGGAAACACCATATATTTT.

Concerning this clone itself: A single base separates this from a much larger clone, so it may be a read error. Other DNA sequences from this sample encode an identical CDR3 as well. The chain is built from TRBV19 and TRBJ1-1, with D possibly matching TRBD1 (6 bases). This CDR3 comprises 19 residues. The germline CDR1 and CDR2 sequences are LNHDA and SQIVND (reference sequence). DNA for the CDR3: TGTGCTAGTACTCCCCCCCCCTCCAGCCCCCGACAGGCGAACACTGAAGCTTTCTTT. Residues: CASTPPPSSPRQANTEAFF.

This clone was seen many times. This CDR3 reads CASSAGTGRNQPQHF. CDR3 DNA: TGTGCCAGCAGCGCGGGGACAGGGAGGAATCAGCCCCAGCATTTT. This chain uses TRBV7-9 with TRBJ1-5; 9 bases align to TRBD1. The CDR3 extends over 15 amino acids. Germline lookup yields CDR1 SEHNR and CDR2 FQNEAQ (reference sequence). The V gene end was trimmed by 5 bases and the J gene end by 4 bases; junction bases not matched to a gene: 6.

V is TRBV6-2 or TRBV6-3 and J is TRBJ2-3, with 14 bases that match TRBD2. CDR1 and CDR2 (germline): MNHEY, SVGEGT. This CDR3 spans 18 amino acids. V dropped 5 bases and J dropped 5; count of bases not matched to a gene: 12. The CDR3 region is CASSHYPGLAGDVDTQYF. The CDR3 nucleotides read TGTGCCAGCAGTCACTACCCGGGACTAGCGGGAGACGTAGATACGCAGTATTTT.

This clone was picked up a small number of times. The CDR3 loop is CASSTYSGANVLTF. CDR3 in DNA: TGTGCCAGCAGTACTTACTCTGGGGCCAACGTCCTGACTTTC. The J gene is TRBJ2-6, the V gene TRBV27; D call uncertain. The V end was cut by 5 bases, the J end by 0 bases, with 5 bases between. This CDR3 has 14 residues. The germline gives CDR1 MNHEY, CDR2 SMNVEV (reference sequence).

This clone occurred a few times. This sequence joins TRBV5-5 and TRBJ1-2; 7 bases match TRBD1. The CDR3 loop spans 14 amino acids. The V segment lost 4 bases and the J segment 5 bases; nucleotides outside the gene matches: 8. The germline V gene encodes CDR1 SGHKS and CDR2 YYEKEE (reference sequence). For the CDR3, the DNA is TGTGCCAGCAGCGAGCAGGGGGGGATTTATGGCTACACCTTC. Its protein is CASSEQGGIYGYTF.

This clone was seen ten or more times. The chain has TRBV20-1 and TRBJ2-7; the match to TRBD2 covers 7 bases. With V trimmed by 3 bases and J by 4 bases, 6 bases remained unmatched. CDR1 and CDR2 (germline): DFQATT, SNEGSKA (reference sequence). The CDR3 spans 13 residues. The CDR3 DNA follows: TGCAGTGCTAGCGCAGCGGGGAGGTACGAGCAGTACTTC. This translates into CSASAAGRYEQYF.

This clone has a count of ten or more. The chain joins TRBV4-1 to TRBJ2-7, with a tentative D call TRBD2 (5 bases). The CDR3 contains 15 residues. Per germline, CDR1 MGHRA and CDR2 YSYEKL. V was shortened by 3 bases and J by 7 bases, with 19 bases between the two germline ends. CDR3 DNA sequence: TGCGCCAGCAGCCAGCCTCTCGGGGTGACGGGTGAGCAGTACTTC. As protein: CASSQPLGVTGEQYF.

This clone was observed many times. This CDR3 is CASNQAPQGEQYF. The CDR3 DNA reads TGTGCCAGCAATCAGGCCCCCCAGGGAGAGCAGTACTTC. The V call is TRBV7-9, the J call TRBJ2-7, with TRBD1 as a possible D gene (5 bases). This CDR3 is 13 amino acids long. Germline lookup yields CDR1 SEHNR and CDR2 FQNEAQ (reference sequence). V was trimmed by 7 bases and J by 7 bases, leaving 17 bases between them. Full variable domain (remainder filled in from reference TRBV7-9 and TRBJ2-7): DTGVSQNPRHKITKRGQNVTFRCDPISEHNRLYWYRQTLGQGPEFLTYFQNEAQLEKSRLLSDRFSAERPKGSFSTLEIQRTEQGDSAMYLCASNQAPQGEQYFGPGTRLTVT.

This clone came up a few times. The genes are TRBV5-1 and TRBJ2-7; TRBD1 agrees at 9 bases. In germline, CDR1 is SGHRS, CDR2 YFSETQ. J gave up 13 bases and V 0 bases, and 17 bases lay outside the gene matches. The CDR3 extends over 16 amino acids. CDR3 DNA: TGCGCCAGCAGCTTGGCGTTACCGGACAGGGGTGGCGATCATTACTTC. Its translation: CASSLALPDRGGDHYF. Filled out from reference TRBV5-1 and TRBJ2-7, the complete variable domain reads KAGVTQTPRYLIKTRGQQVTLSCSPISGHRSVSWYQQTPGQGLQFLFEYFSETQRNKGNFPGRFSGRQFSNSRSEMNVSTLELGDSALYLCASSLALPDRGGDHYFGPGTRLTVT.

The chain uses TRBV6-1 and TRBJ1-2; D remains ambiguous. The germline V and J ends were trimmed by 5 bases and 4 bases, with 11 bases remaining between them. The CDR3 is 13 residues long. CDR1 MNHNS and CDR2 SASEGT come from the germline V gene. CDR3 amino acids: CASSPDGPYGYTF. The CDR3 nucleotides read TGTGCCAGCAGTCCGGACGGACCCTATGGCTACACCTTC.

For this clone: Mismatch with germline at one junction end may stem from a read error. The V and J genes are TRBV18 and TRBJ2-6; D call uncertain. Germline assignment: CDR1 KGHSH and CDR2 LQKENI. The CDR3 covers 15 residues. CDR3 in amino acids: CVSSPSIQGANVLTF. CDR3 bases: TGTGTCAGCTCACCAAGTATCCAGGGGGCCAACGTCCTGACTTTC.

Only a few counts were recorded for this clone. The chain carries TRBV27 and TRBJ2-7; 9 positions match TRBD1. The CDR3 extends over 16 amino acids. Germline trimming cut 5 bases from V and 5 bases from J; bases unmatched to any gene: 13. Germline V gene lookup returns CDR1 MNHEY and CDR2 SMNVEV (reference sequence). The CDR3 sequence is CASSPRDRVRRNEQYF. The CDR3 DNA reads as TGTGCCAGCAGTCCCCGGGACAGGGTCCGTCGTAACGAGCAGTACTTC.

This clone was picked up many times. The chain recombines TRBV6-1 with TRBJ1-2; 8 positions agree with TRBD1. Germline V gives CDR1 MNHNS, CDR2 SASEGT. The J segment lost 3 bases and the V segment lost 4 bases, leaving 10 bases of the junction unmatched. This CDR3 spans 16 amino acids. CDR3 nucleotides: TGTGCCAGCAGTGGGGACAGGTTCCATTCGGACTATGGCTACACCTTC. This translates into CASSGDRFHSDYGYTF.

This clone was recorded a few times. This may come from a read error, since a much larger clone is one base off. The chain is built from TRBV20-1 and TRBJ1-1; D is unclear. Trimming removed 4 bases at V and 1 base at J, with 7 bases between. Germline V gene sequence: CDR1 DFQATT, CDR2 SNEGSKA (reference sequence). This CDR3 spans 12 amino acids. Here the CDR3 DNA reads TGCAGTGCTATGTCGCCGAACACTGAAGCTTTCTTT. Protein product: CSAMSPNTEAFF.

The chain carries TRBV30 and TRBJ2-3; 7 nucleotides align to TRBD1. After removal of 2 bases from V and 1 base from J, the junction contained 0 bases not matched to a gene. CDR1 is GTSNPN, CDR2 SVGIG, per germline (reference sequence). This CDR3 is built from 13 residues. The CDR3 sequence is CAWSTGGTDTQYF. DNA for the CDR3: TGTGCCTGGAGTACAGGGGGCACAGATACGCAGTATTTT.

V and J are TRBV7-9 and TRBJ1-2, with 8 bases that match TRBD1. Germline V gene lookup returns CDR1 SEHNR and CDR2 FQNEAQ (reference sequence). The V and J ends lost 4 bases and 6 bases, in that order; junction bases with no gene match: 7. CDR3 length: 14 residues. CDR3 DNA sequence: TGTGCCAGCAGCTCACAGGGGGGGGATAATGGCTACACCTTC. Its translation: CASSSQGGDNGYTF.

This clone was seen a few times. The chain carries TRBV7-9 and TRBJ2-5; 14 bases map to TRBD2. Germline loops: CDR1 SEHNR, CDR2 FQNEAQ (reference sequence). The trim removed 1 base at V and 5 bases at J, leaving 0 bases unmatched. The CDR3 is 15 residues long. The CDR3 region has the DNA TGTGCCAGCAGCTTAGGACTAGCGGGAGGGGAGACCCAGTACTTC. It codes for CASSLGLAGGETQYF.

In this sample, this clone turned up many times. The genes are TRBV5-1 and TRBJ1-4, with 7 positions matching TRBD1. Germline CDR1 is SGHRS and CDR2 is YFSETQ. The V gene end was trimmed by 0 bases and the J gene end by 5 bases; junction bases not matched to a gene: 7. The CDR3 loop spans 16 amino acids. This CDR3 is CASSLEGTAHNEKLFF. Written as DNA, the CDR3 is TGCGCCAGCAGCTTGGAAGGGACAGCTCACAATGAAAAACTGTTTTTT.

This clone was seen a handful of times. This chain connects TRBV11-2 to TRBJ1-1; D is unresolved. CDR3 length equals 14 residues. The V gene's germline CDR1 is SGHAT and CDR2 FQNNGV. Trimming took 6 bases from V and 4 from J, leaving 15 bases between them. The CDR3 bases are TGTGCCAGCAGTTACCTCGGGGTAGGCACTGAAGCTTTCTTT. Translation gives CASSYLGVGTEAFF.

On this clone: One junction end does not reproduce the germline sequence, and a read error may be involved. The genes are TRBV12-3 or TRBV12-4 and TRBJ1-5, with 7 bases identical to TRBD1. The CDR3 consists of 15 residues. CDR3 bases: TGTGCCAGCATTACGGGACAGTATAGCAGTCAGCCCCAGCATTTT. Its protein is CASITGQYSSQPQHF.

This clone was detected ten times or more. The chain has TRBV2 and TRBJ1-4; no firm D call. Trimming shortened V by 6 bases and J by 8 bases, and 10 bases separated the two germline ends. Germline V CDR1 and CDR2: SNHLY, FYNNEI. This CDR3 is 12 amino acids long. Written as DNA, the CDR3 is TGTGCCAGCAGGCTTTTCGGAGAAAAACTGTTTTTT. Its translation is CASRLFGEKLFF.

The table lists this clone with many counts. The genes are TRBV6-6 and TRBJ1-1; D is perhaps TRBD1 (5 bases). The CDR3 is 13 residues long. V was shortened by 0 bases and J by 5 bases, with 7 bases between the two germline ends. Germline-derived CDR1 and CDR2 are MNHNY and SVGAGI (reference sequence). The CDR3 sequence is CASSYSGETEAFF. CDR3 nucleotide sequence: TGTGCCAGCAGTTACTCAGGGGAAACTGAAGCTTTCTTT.

There are many counts of this clone. The CDR3: CSASHSGRVYEQYF. CDR3 bases: TGCAGTGCTAGTCATAGCGGGAGGGTTTACGAGCAGTACTTC. J is TRBJ2-7 and V is TRBV20-1; 11 bases are shared with TRBD2. The germline CDR1 and CDR2 sequences are DFQATT and SNEGSKA (reference sequence). V dropped 3 bases and J dropped 4; count of bases not matched to a gene: 5. The CDR3 is made up of 14 amino acids.